The 20 T cell receptor beta chains below come from one sample, sequenced in a study of T cells in Graves' hyperthyroidism and ophthalmopathy. Template material for amplifying TCR beta CDR3 regions consisted of RNA transcripts. Carried out on the TCR CDR3, a first-round RT-PCR used the HTBI primer set. TCRdb ran MiXCR on the multiplex PCR reads and lists one entry per CDR3 protein. The sample yields 500,000 to 700,000 distinct CDR3 sequences, roughly a sixth seen once. What was sequenced was blood. The receptors stem from a young woman with Graves' hyperthyroidism.

This clonotype was detected only a few times. V is TRBV6-2 or TRBV6-3 and J is TRBJ2-1, with 7 bases that match TRBD1. V lost 5 bases to trimming and J lost 7 bases; unmatched junction nucleotides: 8. This CDR3 is 14 amino acids long. Germline V gives CDR1 MNHEY, CDR2 SVGEGT. The CDR3 DNA follows: TGTGCCAGCAGTGTAAACAGGGGTATAAATGAGCAGTTCTTC. This translates into CASSVNRGINEQFF.

There are many counts of this clonotype. The rearrangement joins TRBV28 to TRBJ2-5; tentatively, D is TRBD1 (6 bases). Germline-derived CDR1 and CDR2 are MDHEN and SYDVKM. This CDR3 has 14 amino acids. With 4 bases removed from V and 4 bases from J, the gap between germline ends came to 13 bases. The CDR3 loop is CASSSRQAGETQYF. The CDR3 DNA is TGTGCCAGCAGTTCAAGACAGGCTGGAGAGACCCAGTACTTC.

The chain combines TRBV15 with TRBJ2-1; 13 bases fit TRBD2. J was trimmed by 9 bases and V by 3 bases; bases with no gene match: 5. The length of the CDR3 is 15 residues. The germline V gene encodes CDR1 LNHNV and CDR2 YYDKDF (reference sequence). The CDR3 nucleotides are TGTGCCACCAGCAGTGGACTAGCGGGAGAGGGTGAGCAGTTCTTC. It specifies CATSSGLAGEGEQFF.

The rearrangement links TRBV12-5 to TRBJ2-1; 10 nucleotides line up with TRBD2. In germline, CDR1 is LGHNT, CDR2 FRNRAP. With 0 bases clipped from V and 0 bases from J, the junction kept 17 bases outside the gene matches. The CDR3 runs 22 residues. The CDR3 nucleotides read TGTGCTAGTGGTTTGGTACTAAAAGACACTAGCGGGATGGGGGACTCCTACAATGAGCAGTTCTTC. It encodes CASGLVLKDTSGMGDSYNEQFF.

This clonotype was picked up one time. This CDR3 is CASSLESTGANYGYTF. As DNA, the CDR3 is TGTGCCAGCAGCTTAGAATCGACAGGGGCTAACTATGGCTACACCTTC. This chain connects TRBV11-2 to TRBJ1-2; 8 bases fit TRBD1. This CDR3 contains 16 residues. Trimming at V came to 0 bases and at J to 0 bases, leaving 3 bases not matched to a gene. Germline V lookup: CDR1 SGHAT, CDR2 FQNNGV.

This clonotype was picked up many times. The chain joins TRBV7-9 to TRBJ2-5; 7 bases fit TRBD1. The germline CDR1 and CDR2 sequences are SEHNR and FQNEAQ (reference sequence). The ends lost 6 bases at V and 1 base at J; junction bases unmatched: 5. This CDR3 region has 14 residues. In DNA form, the CDR3 reads TGTGCCAGCAGGATAACAGGGGCCCAAGAGACCCAGTACTTC. Residues: CASRITGAQETQYF.

This clonotype was seen a handful of times. The chain uses TRBV3-1 and TRBJ2-1; D may be TRBD1 (6 bases). This CDR3 contains 15 residues. V was shortened by 4 bases and J by 8 bases, with 18 bases between the two germline ends. Germline-derived CDR1 and CDR2 are LGHDT and YNNKEL (reference sequence). The CDR3 is CASSPDITGFDEQFF. The CDR3 DNA reads as TGTGCCAGCAGCCCCGACATTACAGGGTTCGATGAGCAGTTCTTC.

This clonotype was picked up many times. The rearrangement joins TRBV6-1 to TRBJ2-7, with 7 nucleotides matching TRBD2. In germline, CDR1 is MNHNS, CDR2 SASEGT. The V gene end was trimmed by 1 base and the J gene end by 2 bases; junction bases not matched to a gene: 5. The CDR3 has 15 residues. The CDR3 sequence: CASSEVSSGAYEQYF. CDR3 coding DNA: TGTGCCAGCAGTGAAGTGTCTAGCGGAGCCTACGAGCAGTACTTC.

The sample holds a few counts of this clonotype. The chain combines TRBV2 with TRBJ2-5; TRBD1 agrees at 7 bases. The CDR3 has 13 residues. Per germline, CDR1 SNHLY and CDR2 FYNNEI. V dropped 6 bases and J dropped 5; count of bases not matched to a gene: 6. This CDR3 is CASRKTGLETQYF. CDR3 DNA sequence: TGTGCCAGCAGGAAGACAGGGCTCGAGACCCAGTACTTC.

This clonotype showed up just a few times. This chain uses TRBV7-8 with TRBJ2-5, with a tentative D call TRBD1 (6 bases). The CDR3 is 14 amino acids. The V gene's germline CDR1 is SGHVS and CDR2 FQNEAQ. Trimming removed 4 bases at V and 1 base at J, with 10 bases between. The CDR3 bases are TGTGCCAGCAGCTATGGACAGATCCAAGAGACCCAGTACTTC. Amino acid sequence: CASSYGQIQETQYF.

Many counts were recorded for this clonotype. The chain recombines TRBV20-1 with TRBJ2-7; 7 bases match TRBD1. Germline trimming cut 3 bases from V and 2 bases from J; bases unmatched to any gene: 7. The CDR3 is made up of 14 amino acids. Germline V lookup: CDR1 DFQATT, CDR2 SNEGSKA (reference sequence). CDR3 loop: CSARPHRGTYEQYF. CDR3 nucleotides: TGCAGTGCTAGGCCACACAGGGGTACCTACGAGCAGTACTTC.

In its sample, this clonotype was seen many times. The chain uses TRBV20-1 and TRBJ2-7; D gene ambiguous. Trimming left V 7 bases short and J 3 bases short, with 10 bases between. Per germline, CDR1 DFQATT and CDR2 SNEGSKA (reference sequence). The CDR3 has 11 amino acids. CDR3 in DNA: TGCAGTGTTAGGCCGGTCTACGAGCAGTACTTC. It yields the protein CSVRPVYEQYF.

The chain carries TRBV3-1 and TRBJ1-5, with D maybe TRBD1 (6 bases). V shed 0 bases and J shed 5 bases, with 8 bases lying between them. There are 14 residues in the CDR3. Germline CDR1 is LGHDT and CDR2 is YNNKEL (reference sequence). The CDR3 DNA reads TGTGCCAGCAGCCAAGAACCAGGGGATCAGCCCCAGCATTTT. This encodes CASSQEPGDQPQHF.

This clonotype appeared many times. CDR3 region: CASTLNSNQPQHF. The CDR3 DNA is TGCGCCAGCACTCTCAATAGCAATCAGCCCCAGCATTTT. V gene TRBV10-2 combines with J gene TRBJ1-5; D uncertain. The germline V and J ends were trimmed by 7 bases and 0 bases, with 7 bases remaining between them. Per germline, CDR1 WSHSY and CDR2 SAAADI. There are 13 residues in the CDR3.

This clonotype was found a few times. The gene calls are TRBV24-1 and TRBJ2-2; D gene ambiguous. Germline-derived CDR1 and CDR2 are KGHDR and SFDVKD. Trimming removed 3 bases from V and 2 bases from J, with 18 bases in between. The CDR3 extends over 18 amino acids. The CDR3: CATSDVPPGRINTGELFF. CDR3 in DNA: TGTGCCACCAGTGATGTCCCACCCGGACGGATTAACACCGGGGAGCTGTTTTTT.

V is TRBV10-2 and J is TRBJ2-5; D is ambiguous. Trimming shortened V by 3 bases and J by 4 bases, and 12 bases separated the two germline ends. CDR3 length equals 14 residues. Germline CDR1 is WSHSY and CDR2 is SAAADI. DNA of the CDR3: TGCGCCAGCAGTGACCCCAGCCCGTCAGAGACCCAGTACTTC. Amino acid sequence: CASSDPSPSETQYF.

This rearrangement joins TRBV7-9 to TRBJ1-2, with D unclear. This CDR3 contains 15 residues. The V end lost 2 bases, the J end lost 5 bases, and 15 bases lay between the germline ends. Germline CDR1 and CDR2: SEHNR and FQNEAQ (reference sequence). Written as DNA, the CDR3 is TGTGCCAGCAGCTTATCAGCAGAGGGATGGTATGGCTACACCTTC. Translated, it gives CASSLSAEGWYGYTF.

This clonotype was detected ten times or more. V is TRBV20-1 and J is TRBJ1-5, with D perhaps TRBD1 (5 bases). The CDR3 consists of 13 residues. Trimming took 4 bases from V and 3 from J, leaving 10 bases between them. Per germline, CDR1 DFQATT and CDR2 SNEGSKA (reference sequence). CDR3 residues: CSAKQTANQPQHF. CDR3 sequence (DNA): TGCAGTGCTAAACAGACAGCCAATCAGCCCCAGCATTTT.

This clonotype was counted only a few times. The rearrangement joins TRBV20-1 to TRBJ1-3; D is unclear. The germline V gene has CDR1 DFQATT and CDR2 SNEGSKA (reference sequence). The CDR3 sequence is 12 residues long. V lost 3 bases to trimming and J lost 9 bases, with 12 bases between them. This CDR3 is CSARFAEGTIYF. In DNA form, the CDR3 reads TGCAGTGCTAGGTTTGCCGAGGGCACCATATATTTT.

This clonotype has ten or more counts. The chain couples TRBV18 to TRBJ2-3, with 8 bases matching TRBD1. This CDR3 has 15 residues. Trimming took 8 bases from V and 0 from J; bases not matched to a gene: 7. CDR1 and CDR2 from the germline V gene are KGHSH and LQKENI. CDR3 nucleotides: TGTGCCAGCAGTCCGCAGGGGGCAAGCACAGATACGCAGTATTTT. Translating gives CASSPQGASTDTQYF.